Detailed here is one T cell receptor beta chain. Antigen: not known. The repertoire was sequenced with immunoSEQ multiplex PCR; TCRdb's copy has only in-frame clones and lacks some. Found here are 140,000 to 150,000 clones, 89% of them singletons; the top ten hold roughly 4.7%. The sample originates from a study of T cell responses to AZD1222 COVID-19 vaccine. For the study at large: It was second doses at about 4 or about 12 weeks that were pooled.

Findings of the study overall: Vaccine-related CD4 TCRs covered spike, predominating at 160-218 and 743-854. Repertoire sampling was restricted to post-peak T cell response timepoints. Seropositive status at baseline applied to only five or six AZD1222 recipients.

The source is an adult in good health. This specimen consisted of peripheral blood, obtained on day 0 of AZD1222 vaccination.

CDR3 nucleotide sequence: TGTGCCTGTCAGGGATCTAGCAATCAGCCCCAGCATTTT. Its protein is CACQGSSNQPQHF. This chain joins TRBV30 and TRBJ1-5; a weak D match, TRBD1 (5 bases). Germline V CDR1 and CDR2: GTSNPN, SVGIG (reference sequence). Trimming took off 6 bases at V and 0 bases at J, with 9 bases between the two ends. The CDR3 runs 13 residues.